The 3 T cell receptor beta chains given below trace back to one sample, sequenced in a study of quantifying T cell responses using KT2 cells. Study summary: cDNA was made from DNase-treated RNA using alpha and beta constant primers.

An oligo carrying a UMI was ligated to the cDNA 3' end. First-round PCR used roughly 4 cycles and beta primers RC1.1 and RC1.2 covering TRBC1 and TRBC2. TCRdb reanalysed the UMI-ligation and nested PCR reads using MiXCR and keeps one entry per CDR3 protein. The sample has fewer than 60,000 distinct CDR3 sequences; 11% are singletons. Sequenced sample: PBMCs spiked with cells of the T cell clone KT2. Receptor source: a human donor.

A few counts support this clonotype. V gene TRBV6-1 combines with J gene TRBJ1-4, with D tentatively TRBD1 (5 bases). The germline gives CDR1 MNHNS, CDR2 SASEGT. This CDR3 spans 13 amino acids. With 7 bases removed from V and 5 bases from J, the gap between germline ends came to 11 bases. The CDR3 DNA is TGTGCCAGCACCGTTTGGGGGAATGAAAAACTGTTTTTT. Protein: CASTVWGNEKLFF.

This clonotype was picked up a small number of times. The chain recombines TRBV12-3 or TRBV12-4 with TRBJ2-5; D is unclear. V was cut by 5 bases and J by 3 bases, with 7 bases left in between. The CDR3 is 12 residues long. CDR3: CASSIGKETQYF. For the CDR3, the DNA is TGTGCCAGCAGTATCGGAAAAGAGACCCAGTACTTC.

This clonotype was observed at least ten times. The J gene is TRBJ2-7, the V gene TRBV14; possibly TRBD1 or TRBD2 for D (6 bases each). Germline CDR1 and CDR2: SGHDN and FVKESK. Trimming left V 4 bases short and J 0 bases short, with 10 bases between. The CDR3 is made up of 14 amino acids. The CDR3 reads CASSLGGPSYEQYF. DNA of the CDR3: TGTGCCAGCAGCCTAGGGGGGCCCTCCTACGAGCAGTACTTC.